Below, 16 T cell receptor beta chains from the same sample are listed, as sequenced in a study of blood T cell repertoires in COVID-19. The table came from immunoSEQ multiplex PCR; TCRdb's copy has only in-frame clones and leaves some out. The repertoire holds about 270,000 clones, 86% seen once, with about 10% in the top ten. The sequencing sample was made of peripheral blood. These receptor sequences come from a man aged 40-49 years with active or convalescent COVID-19.

This clone appeared once. This chain links TRBV3-1 (or the pseudogene TRBV3-2) with TRBJ1-4; weak D call: TRBD1 (5 bases). With 4 bases removed from V and 6 bases from J, the gap between germline ends came to 18 bases. Looked up from germline, CDR1 is LGHDT and CDR2 is YNNKEL (reference sequence). The CDR3 length is 16 residues. In DNA form, the CDR3 reads TGTGCCAGCAGCCCCCATATGGTTGACAGCTATGAAAAACTGTTTTTT. Encoded protein: CASSPHMVDSYEKLFF.

This chain connects TRBV10-1 to TRBJ2-5; the match to TRBD2 covers 14 bases. Trimming took 4 bases from V and 5 from J; bases not matched to a gene: 9. CDR1 and CDR2 (germline): WNHNN, SYGVQD (reference sequence). This CDR3 has 17 residues. The CDR3 DNA reads TGCGCCAGCAGTGGCCCGGGGACTAGCGGGGGTGGGGAGACCCAGTACTTC. Protein: CASSGPGTSGGGETQYF.

This clone was picked up one time. J is TRBJ2-2 and V is TRBV24-1; no reliable D call. The V gene lost 9 bases and the J gene lost 1 base, with 11 bases spanning the gap. The CDR3 length is 14 residues. Germline CDR1 reads KGHDR; CDR2 reads SFDVKD. The CDR3 loop is CATQSTVNTGELFF. The CDR3, as DNA: TGTGCCACCCAGTCAACAGTGAACACCGGGGAGCTGTTTTTT.

The chain links TRBV27 to TRBJ2-2, with D tentatively TRBD2 (5 bases). Germline loops: CDR1 MNHEY, CDR2 SMNVEV (reference sequence). The CDR3 spans 15 residues. V gave up 8 bases and J gave up 1 base, with 14 bases separating them. CDR3 DNA sequence: TGTGCCAGCTGTCGGATTGGACTGAACACCGGGGAGCTGTTTTTT. Protein sequence: CASCRIGLNTGELFF.

In its sample, this clone was seen once. The V and J genes are TRBV19 and TRBJ1-5; D is unclear. Trimming stripped 4 bases from V and 1 base from J, with 5 bases between. The CDR3 is 13 amino acids. Germline loops: CDR1 LNHDA, CDR2 SQIVND (reference sequence). The CDR3 coding sequence is TGTGCCAGTAGTACCCAAAGCAATCAGCCCCAGCATTTT. It encodes CASSTQSNQPQHF.

V usage is TRBV28 and J usage is TRBJ1-5; possibly TRBD1 for D (5 bases). V was trimmed by 7 bases and J by 7 bases, leaving 17 bases between them. The CDR3 is 14 amino acids. Germline V CDR1 and CDR2: MDHEN, SYDVKM. The CDR3 sequence is CASTPSGGRQPQHF. The CDR3 DNA reads TGTGCCAGCACCCCATCGGGGGGGAGACAGCCCCAGCATTTT. Full variable domain (rest looked up from reference TRBV28 and TRBJ1-5): DVKVTQSSRYLVKRTGEKVFLECVQDMDHENMFWYRQDPGLGLRLIYFSYDVKMKEKGDIPEGYSVSREKKERFSLILESASTNQTSMYLCASTPSGGRQPQHFGDGTRLSIL.

The rearrangement uses TRBV23-1 and TRBJ1-4; unclear D gene. TRBV23-1 is an open reading frame, and its role is uncertain. V lost 3 bases and J 3 bases, leaving 14 bases between the germline ends. This CDR3 is built from 16 residues. CDR3 sequence reads: CASSQGKAEANEKLFF. CDR3 DNA sequence: TGCGCCAGCAGTCAGGGTAAGGCGGAAGCTAATGAAAAACTGTTTTTT.

The V and J genes are TRBV19 and TRBJ2-3; 8 bases fit TRBD2. V was pared by 4 bases and J by 4 bases, with 10 bases of the junction left unmatched. The CDR3 is 16 amino acids. The germline gives CDR1 LNHDA, CDR2 SQIVND (reference sequence). The DNA for the CDR3 is TGTGCCAGTAGTAGACCAGCGGGAGCAATATCAGATACGCAGTATTTT. Residues: CASSRPAGAISDTQYF.

The rearrangement joins TRBV19 to TRBJ2-3; 7 bases map to TRBD1. The CDR3 totals 14 residues. The V gene end was trimmed by 7 bases and the J gene end by 2 bases; junction bases not matched to a gene: 6. Germline lookup yields CDR1 LNHDA and CDR2 SQIVND (reference sequence). The CDR3 bases are TGTGCCAGTAATTCCGGGACAGTCACAGATACGCAGTATTTT. It codes for CASNSGTVTDTQYF.

V and J are TRBV2 and TRBJ1-5, with D tentatively TRBD1 (5 bases). CDR3 length: 14 amino acids. V shed 3 bases and J shed 0 bases, with 6 bases lying between them. Germline V gene data show CDR1 as SNHLY and CDR2 as FYNNEI. CDR3 region: CASSETDSNQPQHF. Here the CDR3 DNA reads TGTGCCAGCAGTGAGACAGATAGCAATCAGCCCCAGCATTTT. Full variable domain (outside the CDR3, taken from reference TRBV2 and TRBJ1-5): EPEVTQTPSHQVTQMGQEVILRCVPISNHLYFYWYRQILGQKVEFLVSFYNNEISEKSEIFDDQFSVERPDGSNFTLKIRSTKLEDSAMYFCASSETDSNQPQHFGDGTRLSIL.

This rearrangement joins TRBV5-6 to TRBJ1-3; TRBD1 agrees at 8 bases. The CDR3 runs 15 residues. Trimming at V came to 4 bases and at J to 5 bases, leaving 8 bases not matched to a gene. The V gene's germline CDR1 is SGHDT and CDR2 YYEEEE. CDR3 nucleotide sequence: TGTGCCAGCAGCGAGGACCGGGACAGGCGAAACACCATATATTTT. Translation: CASSEDRDRRNTIYF.

The chain joins TRBV10-3 to TRBJ1-2, with unresolved D. Trimming stripped 6 bases from V and 4 bases from J, with 15 bases between. Germline V CDR1 and CDR2: ENHRY, SYGVKD. The CDR3 loop spans 14 amino acids. The CDR3 DNA reads TGTGCCATCAGCCCGAGCGGCTCCGGCTATGGCTACACCTTC. Translation gives CAISPSGSGYGYTF.

The chain recombines TRBV19 with TRBJ1-4; D gene ambiguous. This CDR3 comprises 14 residues. The V end lost 4 bases, the J end lost 3 bases, and 9 bases lay between the germline ends. Germline values: CDR1 LNHDA, CDR2 SQIVND (reference sequence). The CDR3: CASSTRGSNEKLFF. The CDR3 DNA sequence: TGTGCCAGTAGTACGAGAGGATCTAATGAAAAACTGTTTTTT.

The genes are TRBV5-1 and TRBJ1-6; TRBD1 is a possible D gene (6 bases). The CDR3 spans 15 residues. Per the germline V gene, CDR1 is SGHRS and CDR2 is YFSETQ. Trimming took off 0 bases at V and 9 bases at J, with 13 bases between the two ends. CDR3 sequence: CASSLAGRGSSPLHF. The CDR3 DNA reads TGCGCCAGCAGCTTGGCGGGCAGGGGAAGTTCACCCCTCCACTTT.

The chain uses TRBV19 and TRBJ1-4, with D possibly TRBD1 on 6 matching bases. With 8 bases removed from V and 10 bases from J, the gap between germline ends came to 17 bases. CDR1 is LNHDA and CDR2 is SQIVND in the germline V gene (reference sequence). CDR3 length: 13 amino acids. CDR3 sequence: CASGIQGIGKLFF. CDR3 DNA: TGTGCCAGTGGGATCCAGGGGATCGGAAAACTGTTTTTT.

V and J are TRBV3-1 (or the pseudogene TRBV3-2) and TRBJ1-2; D is ambiguous. The germline V and J ends were trimmed by 2 bases and 11 bases, with 18 bases remaining between them. This CDR3 contains 14 residues. The germline gives CDR1 LGHDT, CDR2 YNNKEL (reference sequence). The CDR3 spells CASSQSQAGFGYTF. CDR3 nucleotides: TGTGCCAGCAGCCAAAGCCAAGCGGGGTTTGGGTACACCTTC.